This TCR beta chain was profiled in a study of blood T cell repertoires in COVID-19. Study-wide background: Acute and convalescent COVID-19 samples came from the United States, Italy and Spain.

With 7 bases removed from V and 0 bases from J, the gap between germline ends came to 16 bases. The germline CDR1 and CDR2 sequences are MDHEN and SYDVKM. The CDR3 is 15 residues long. Here immunoSEQ multiplex PCR was the method, and the copy in TCRdb shows in-frame clones only, minus some. The table has approximately 180,000 clones, 82% seen once. The TCR sequence derives from a woman in her 70s with acute or convalescent COVID-19. The sequencing input was peripheral blood. The chain combines TRBV28 with TRBJ2-7; a weak D match, TRBD1 (5 bases). The CDR3 loop is CASTSDKGSSYEQYF. CDR3 in DNA: TGTGCCAGCACCTCGGACAAGGGAAGCTCCTACGAGCAGTACTTC.